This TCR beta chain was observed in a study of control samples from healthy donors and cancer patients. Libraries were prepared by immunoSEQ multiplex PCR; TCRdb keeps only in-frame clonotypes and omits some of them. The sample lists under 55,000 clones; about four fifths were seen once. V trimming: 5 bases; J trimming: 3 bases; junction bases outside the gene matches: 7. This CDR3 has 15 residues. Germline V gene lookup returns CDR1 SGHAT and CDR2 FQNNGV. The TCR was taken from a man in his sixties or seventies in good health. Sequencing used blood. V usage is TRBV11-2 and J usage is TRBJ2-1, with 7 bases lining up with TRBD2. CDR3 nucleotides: TGTGCCAGCAGCCATCTAGCGGAGATCTACAATGAGCAGTTCTTC. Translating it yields CASSHLAEIYNEQFF.